These 22 T cell receptor beta chains originate from one sample sequenced in a study of blood T cell repertoires in COVID-19. Some clones are missing from TCRdb's copy, which holds only in-frame ones; the method was immunoSEQ multiplex PCR. The sample includes 220,000 or so clones, about four fifths of them seen just once. The sample was PBMCs or T cells enriched from blood (not recorded which). The receptor source for this set is a woman aged 40-49 years with acute COVID-19.

The V call is TRBV6-5, the J call TRBJ2-7, with D maybe TRBD2 (6 bases). This CDR3 contains 12 residues. Trimming stripped 6 bases from V and 3 bases from J, with 9 bases between. Germline V CDR1 and CDR2: MNHEY, SVGAGI. CDR3 amino acids: CASRQTSYEQYF. In DNA, the CDR3 is TGTGCCAGCAGACAGACTAGCTACGAGCAGTACTTC.

The chain combines TRBV12-3 or TRBV12-4 with TRBJ2-3, with D perhaps TRBD2 (5 bases). Trimming pared 7 bases from V and 6 bases from J, leaving 14 bases between. CDR3 size: 13 residues. The CDR3 region is CASTRSREDTQYF. The CDR3 DNA is TGTGCCAGCACCCGGTCTAGGGAGGATACGCAGTATTTT.

J is TRBJ1-1 and V is TRBV9, with 7 bases lining up with TRBD1. CDR3 size: 15 residues. Germline V gene sequence: CDR1 SGDLS, CDR2 YYNGEE. V gave up 0 bases and J gave up 3 bases; unmatched junction bases: 5. CDR3 coding DNA: TGTGCCAGCAGCGTAGGGACAGGATGGGACACTGAAGCTTTCTTT. It encodes CASSVGTGWDTEAFF.

This chain joins TRBV29-1 and TRBJ2-1, with 8 bases matching TRBD2. V shed 8 bases and J 9 bases; nucleotides not matched to a gene: 18. The germline V gene encodes CDR1 SQVTM and CDR2 ANQGSEA. This CDR3 has 15 amino acids. CDR3 sequence (DNA): TGCAGCCCACTAGGAAGGGGACTAGAGTTTTTTGAGCAGTTCTTC. This codes for CSPLGRGLEFFEQFF.

The chain recombines TRBV11-2 with TRBJ1-2; 8 bases are a match to TRBD1. Germline V gene sequence: CDR1 SGHAT, CDR2 FQNNGV. J was trimmed by 8 bases and V by 6 bases; bases with no gene match: 11. The CDR3 has 14 amino acids. The CDR3 coding sequence is TGTGCCAGCAGTCTGAGACAGGGGCGCTACGGCTACACCTTC. It yields the protein CASSLRQGRYGYTF.

The gene calls are TRBV19 and TRBJ2-5; TRBD2 matches 12 bases. Germline CDR1 reads LNHDA; CDR2 reads SQIVND (reference sequence). This CDR3 contains 15 residues. With V trimmed by 7 bases and J by 4 bases, 7 bases remained unmatched. The CDR3 is CASTNLAGGLETQYF. In DNA form, the CDR3 reads TGTGCCAGTACTAACCTAGCGGGGGGGTTAGAGACCCAGTACTTC. The entire variable domain, with the rest obtained from reference TRBV19 and TRBJ2-5, is as follows: DGGITQSPKYLFRKEGQNVTLSCEQNLNHDAMYWYRQDPGQGLRLIYYSQIVNDFQKGDIAEGYSVSREKKESFPLTVTSAQKNPTAFYLCASTNLAGGLETQYFGPGTRLLVL.

The J gene is TRBJ1-1, the V gene TRBV5-1; D is undetermined. Deletions cut 0 bases from V and 6 bases from J, with 12 bases between. This CDR3 has 14 amino acids. Germline V gives CDR1 SGHRS, CDR2 YFSETQ. The CDR3 DNA sequence: TGCGCCAGCAGCTTGGAGCCCCTGATCCCTGAAGCTTTCTTT. Protein sequence: CASSLEPLIPEAFF.

V and J are TRBV19 and TRBJ2-2; the match to TRBD2 covers 7 bases. The germline gives CDR1 LNHDA, CDR2 SQIVND (reference sequence). The junction had 1 base not matched to a gene; V was cut back by 2 bases and J by 1 base. CDR3 length: 15 amino acids. CDR3 DNA sequence: TGTGCCAGTAGTATAATAGCGGGGAACACCGGGGAGCTGTTTTTT. Translating gives CASSIIAGNTGELFF.

This chain uses TRBV23-1 with TRBJ2-7; TRBD1 matches 7 bases. TRBV23-1 is an ORF; its function is uncertain. V lost 0 bases to trimming and J lost 4 bases; unmatched junction nucleotides: 3. The CDR3 covers 14 residues. The CDR3 coding sequence is TGCGCCAGCAGTCAATCCCCACAGGGGTACGAGCAGTACTTC. Amino acids: CASSQSPQGYEQYF.

This clone appeared once. V is TRBV3-1 (or the pseudogene TRBV3-2) and J is TRBJ2-5; TRBD2 is a possible D gene (6 bases). V was cut by 4 bases and J by 5 bases, with 14 bases left in between. This CDR3 contains 14 residues. The germline CDR1 and CDR2 sequences are LGHDT and YNNKEL (reference sequence). CDR3 loop: CASSLGRGLETQYF. For the CDR3, the DNA is TGTGCCAGCAGCCTGGGTCGGGGGTTGGAGACCCAGTACTTC.

CDR3 sequence reads: CASSLSVNRAGGYTF. The CDR3 region has the DNA TGTGCCAGCAGTTTATCGGTAAACAGGGCTGGTGGCTACACCTTC. The J gene is TRBJ1-2, the V gene TRBV27, with a tentative D call TRBD1 (6 bases). The germline V gene has CDR1 MNHEY and CDR2 SMNVEV (reference sequence). The CDR3 covers 15 residues. The V gene lost 0 bases and the J gene lost 7 bases, with 15 bases spanning the gap.

The rearrangement links TRBV6-5 to TRBJ1-6; D ambiguous. The CDR3 has 15 amino acids. Trimming removed 2 bases at V and 5 bases at J, with 10 bases between. Germline V gives CDR1 MNHEY, CDR2 SVGAGI. CDR3 sequence (DNA): TGTGCCAGCAGTTACGATTCAGTTAATAATTCACCCCTCCACTTT. Translating gives CASSYDSVNNSPLHF.

The CDR3 sequence is CASSYSPTGEDGYTF. As DNA, the CDR3 is TGTGCCAGCAGTTACTCGCCGACAGGGGAGGATGGCTACACCTTC. This sequence joins TRBV6-5 and TRBJ1-2; 8 bases align to TRBD1. The CDR3 sequence is 15 residues long. Germline V gene data show CDR1 as MNHEY and CDR2 as SVGAGI. The V and J ends lost 0 bases and 6 bases, in that order; junction bases with no gene match: 6.

The rearrangement links TRBV5-4 to TRBJ1-4; 9 bases are a match to TRBD1. The V segment lost 3 bases and the J segment 4 bases; nucleotides outside the gene matches: 4. The germline V gene has CDR1 SGHNT and CDR2 YYREEE (reference sequence). CDR3 size: 15 residues. CDR3 DNA: TGTGCCAGCAGCTCGTCGGGACAGGGTAATGAAAAACTGTTTTTT. Protein: CASSSSGQGNEKLFF.

The chain links TRBV5-6 to TRBJ2-3; D not resolved. The CDR3 totals 12 residues. The V gene lost 0 bases and the J gene lost 4 bases, with 3 bases spanning the gap. Germline values: CDR1 SGHDT, CDR2 YYEEEE. The CDR3 loop reads CASSLAADTQYF. DNA of the CDR3: TGTGCCAGCAGCTTGGCCGCAGATACGCAGTATTTT.

The genes are TRBV5-4 and TRBJ1-6; 12 positions agree with TRBD1. The CDR3 loop spans 15 amino acids. In germline, CDR1 is SGHNT, CDR2 YYREEE (reference sequence). Losses at the gene ends were 4 bases for V and 5 bases for J; bases not matched to a gene: 1. CDR3 amino acids: CASSRDRGHNSPLHF. The CDR3 DNA reads as TGTGCCAGCAGCCGGGACAGGGGGCATAATTCACCCCTCCACTTT.

This chain connects TRBV7-9 to TRBJ2-7; 12 bases match TRBD2. Germline V gene lookup returns CDR1 SEHNR and CDR2 FQNEAQ (reference sequence). Trimming cost V 5 bases and J 2 bases; bases outside gene matches: 4. The CDR3 spans 15 residues. In DNA form, the CDR3 reads TGTGCCAGCAGCACCCTAGCGGGGGGGACCTACGAGCAGTACTTC. Amino acid sequence: CASSTLAGGTYEQYF.

V and J are TRBV10-1 and TRBJ1-4; TRBD1 matches 7 bases. Trimming at V came to 6 bases and at J to 4 bases, leaving 5 bases not matched to a gene. Germline CDR1 WNHNN, CDR2 SYGVQD (reference sequence). CDR3 length: 14 residues. In nucleotides, the CDR3 is TGCGCCAGCAGCCCGGGACAGCTTAATGAAAAACTGTTTTTT. Encoded protein: CASSPGQLNEKLFF.

This rearrangement joins TRBV11-2 to TRBJ1-1; D ambiguous. Germline V lookup: CDR1 SGHAT, CDR2 FQNNGV. V was cut by 5 bases and J by 7 bases, with 11 bases left in between. The CDR3 sequence is 12 residues long. CDR3 protein: CASSHRPLEAFF. In DNA, the CDR3 is TGTGCCAGCAGCCACAGACCGCTTGAAGCTTTCTTT.

The rearrangement links TRBV18 to TRBJ1-5, with a weak D call TRBD1 (6 bases). V lost 4 bases and J 4 bases, leaving 8 bases between the germline ends. Germline V gene data show CDR1 as KGHSH and CDR2 as LQKENI. The CDR3 is 13 residues long. The DNA of the CDR3 is TGTGCCAGCTCACAAACAGGGAATCAGCCCCAGCATTTT. The encoded protein is CASSQTGNQPQHF.

V usage is TRBV27 and J usage is TRBJ1-2, with 7 nucleotides matching TRBD1. The ends lost 6 bases at V and 8 bases at J; junction bases unmatched: 9. Germline V lookup: CDR1 MNHEY, CDR2 SMNVEV (reference sequence). The CDR3 consists of 13 residues. Here the CDR3 DNA reads TGTGCCAGCAGCCAAGACAGGGCATTGGGCTACACCTTC. Its translation is CASSQDRALGYTF.

The chain is built from TRBV24-1 and TRBJ2-7; TRBD1 is a possible D gene (5 bases). The CDR3 is 12 residues long. Per germline, CDR1 KGHDR and CDR2 SFDVKD. The V end was cut by 3 bases, the J end by 6 bases, with 8 bases between. DNA for the CDR3: TGTGCCACCAGTGATCAGGGTTTCGAGCAGTACTTC. Translated, it gives CATSDQGFEQYF.